Sequencing of this TCR beta chain was carried out in a study of CD8+ T cells in alopecia areata. Peripheral blood samples and lesional scalp punch biopsies were obtained from alopecia areata patients. PBMCs served as the source from which CD4+ and CD8+ T cells were sorted. RNA was extracted and reverse transcribed into cDNA as the sequencing template. Repertoires were generated with immunoSEQ multiplex PCR, while TCRdb's copy carries only in-frame clones and drops some. The table lists 60,000 to 65,000 clones, roughly 47% of them singletons. Points on this clone: Its target is not known.

Study-wide results and limits: Across lesional scalp, and particularly alopecia totalis/universalis, clonality surpassed that of normal scalp. It was less clear whether patients shared TCRs than it was in mice, possibly because of HLA.

V shed 4 bases, J shed 5 bases, and the junction held 23 bases outside the gene matches. This CDR3 contains 21 residues. The germline V gene encodes CDR1 MNHEY and CDR2 SMNVEV (reference sequence). This clonotype was sampled from a human donor with alopecia areata. The genes are TRBV27 and TRBJ2-1; 10 nucleotides line up with TRBD1. Sequenced material: NKG2D-low CD8+ T cells sorted from blood. CDR3 bases: TGTGCCAGCAGTTCAAACTCCGGTGGGACAGGGGTCTTCGAACCGGACAATGAGCAGTTCTTC. Translating gives CASSSNSGGTGVFEPDNEQFF.